This TCR beta chain was observed in a study of CD8 T cells in Susac syndrome. Reverse transcription used roughly 0.45 to 1 ug RNA and random hexamers. By means of immunoSEQ multiplex PCR, TCR beta CDR3 spanning 54 Vbeta and 13 Jbeta underwent amplification. MiXCR, applied by TCRdb to the immunoSEQ multiplex PCR reads, yields one record per CDR3 protein. In the table there are approximately 26,000 distinct CDR3 sequences, roughly 92% of which are singletons. This CDR3 is 16 amino acids long. Germline CDR1 reads SGHDT; CDR2 reads YYEEEE. Regarding this clonotype: The junction differs from germline at one of its ends, possibly a read error.

Sequencing was carried out using CD8+ T cells from PBMCs. The TCR sequence derives from a human donor in good health. The chain couples TRBV5-6 to TRBJ2-7; D might be TRBD2 (6 bases). The CDR3 sequence: CASSPDGTSRSNEQYF. The CDR3 nucleotides read TGTGCCAGCAGCCCGGATGGGACTTCGCGCTCCAACGAGCAGTACTTC.